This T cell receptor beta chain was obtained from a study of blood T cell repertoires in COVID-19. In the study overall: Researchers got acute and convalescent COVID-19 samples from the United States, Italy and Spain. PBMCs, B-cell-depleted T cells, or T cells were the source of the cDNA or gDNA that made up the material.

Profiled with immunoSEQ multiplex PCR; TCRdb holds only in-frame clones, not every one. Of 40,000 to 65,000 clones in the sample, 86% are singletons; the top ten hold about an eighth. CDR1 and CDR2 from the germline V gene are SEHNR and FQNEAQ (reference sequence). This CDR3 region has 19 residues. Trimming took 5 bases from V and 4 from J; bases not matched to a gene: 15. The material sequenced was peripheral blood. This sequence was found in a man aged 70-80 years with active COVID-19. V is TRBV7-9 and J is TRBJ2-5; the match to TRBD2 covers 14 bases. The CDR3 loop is CASSPKARLAGGQGETQYF. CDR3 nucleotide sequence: TGTGCCAGCAGCCCCAAGGCAAGACTAGCGGGGGGGCAGGGAGAGACCCAGTACTTC.